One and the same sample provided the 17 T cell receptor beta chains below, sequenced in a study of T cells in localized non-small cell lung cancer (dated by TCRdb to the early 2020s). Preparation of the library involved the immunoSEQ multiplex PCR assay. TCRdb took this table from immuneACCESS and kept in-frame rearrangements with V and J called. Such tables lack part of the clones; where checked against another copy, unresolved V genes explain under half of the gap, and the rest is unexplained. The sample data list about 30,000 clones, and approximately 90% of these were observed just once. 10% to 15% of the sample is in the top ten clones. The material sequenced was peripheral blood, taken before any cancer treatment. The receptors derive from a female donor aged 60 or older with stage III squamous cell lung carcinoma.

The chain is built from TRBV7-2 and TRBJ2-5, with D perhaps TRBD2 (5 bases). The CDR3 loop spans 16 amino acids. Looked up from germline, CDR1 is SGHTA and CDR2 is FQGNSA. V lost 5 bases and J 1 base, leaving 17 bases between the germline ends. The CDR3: CASSRRFGVLQETQYF. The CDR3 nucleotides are TGTGCCAGCAGCCGACGATTCGGGGTCCTCCAAGAGACCCAGTACTTC.

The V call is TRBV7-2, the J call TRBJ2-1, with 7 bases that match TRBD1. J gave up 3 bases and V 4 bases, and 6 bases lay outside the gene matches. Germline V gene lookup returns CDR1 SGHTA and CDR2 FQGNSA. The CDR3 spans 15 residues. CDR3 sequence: CASSSKRDSYNEQFF. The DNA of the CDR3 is TGTGCCAGCAGCTCGAAGAGGGACAGCTACAATGAGCAGTTCTTC.

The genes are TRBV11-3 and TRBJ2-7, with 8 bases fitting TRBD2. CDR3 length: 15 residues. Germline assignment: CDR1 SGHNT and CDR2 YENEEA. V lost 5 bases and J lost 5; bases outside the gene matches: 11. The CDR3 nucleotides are TGTGCCAGCAGCCCGGGGCGAGCGGGGGAAGACGAGCAGTACTTC. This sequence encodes CASSPGRAGEDEQYF.

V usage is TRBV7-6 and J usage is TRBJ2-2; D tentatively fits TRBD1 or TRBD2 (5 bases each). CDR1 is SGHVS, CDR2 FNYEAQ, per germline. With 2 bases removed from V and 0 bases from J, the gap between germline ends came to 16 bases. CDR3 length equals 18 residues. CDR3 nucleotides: TGTGCCAGCAGCTTAAGCCCCCGGGGCCGAGCGAACACCGGGGAGCTGTTTTTT. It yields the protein CASSLSPRGRANTGELFF.

The CDR3 bases are TGTGCCAGCAGCAATCTTGCTGGCTACGAGCAGTACTTC. This codes for CASSNLAGYEQYF. J is TRBJ2-7 and V is TRBV21-1. TRBV21-1 represents a pseudogene. The CDR3 consists of 13 residues.

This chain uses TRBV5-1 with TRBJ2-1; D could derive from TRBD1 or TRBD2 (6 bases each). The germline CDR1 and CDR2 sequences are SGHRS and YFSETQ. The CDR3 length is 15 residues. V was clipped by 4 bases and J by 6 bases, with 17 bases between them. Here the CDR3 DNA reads TGCGCCAGCAGCCCGGGCGGGACACACGTCAATGAGCAGTTCTTC. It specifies CASSPGGTHVNEQFF. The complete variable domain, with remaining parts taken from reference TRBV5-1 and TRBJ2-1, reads KAGVTQTPRYLIKTRGQQVTLSCSPISGHRSVSWYQQTPGQGLQFLFEYFSETQRNKGNFPGRFSGRQFSNSRSEMNVSTLELGDSALYLCASSPGGTHVNEQFFGPGTRLTVL.

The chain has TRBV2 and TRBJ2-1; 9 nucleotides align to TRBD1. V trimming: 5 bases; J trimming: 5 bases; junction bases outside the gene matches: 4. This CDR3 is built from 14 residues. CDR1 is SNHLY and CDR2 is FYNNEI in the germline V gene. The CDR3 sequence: CASSPGQGNNEQFF. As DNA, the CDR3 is TGTGCCAGCAGTCCGGGACAGGGAAACAATGAGCAGTTCTTC.

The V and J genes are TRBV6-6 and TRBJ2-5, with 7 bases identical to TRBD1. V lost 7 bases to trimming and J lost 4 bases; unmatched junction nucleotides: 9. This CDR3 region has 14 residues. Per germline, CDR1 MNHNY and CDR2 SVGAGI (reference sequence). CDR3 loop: CASIPRTGSETQYF. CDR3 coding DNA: TGTGCCAGCATCCCACGGACAGGTTCAGAGACCCAGTACTTC.

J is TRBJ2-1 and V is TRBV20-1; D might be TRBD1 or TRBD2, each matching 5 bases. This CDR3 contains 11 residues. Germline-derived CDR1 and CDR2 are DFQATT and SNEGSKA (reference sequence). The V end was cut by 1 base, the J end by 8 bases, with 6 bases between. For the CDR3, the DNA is TGCAGTGCTAGAGGGGGGTATGAGCAGTTCTTC. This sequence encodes CSARGGYEQFF.

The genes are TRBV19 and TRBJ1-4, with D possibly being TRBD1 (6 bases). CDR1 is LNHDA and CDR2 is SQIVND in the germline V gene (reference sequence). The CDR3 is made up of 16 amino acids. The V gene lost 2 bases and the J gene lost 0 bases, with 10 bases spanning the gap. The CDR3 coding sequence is TGTGCCAGTAGTATATCCAGGGGCGCAACTAATGAAAAACTGTTTTTT. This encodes CASSISRGATNEKLFF.

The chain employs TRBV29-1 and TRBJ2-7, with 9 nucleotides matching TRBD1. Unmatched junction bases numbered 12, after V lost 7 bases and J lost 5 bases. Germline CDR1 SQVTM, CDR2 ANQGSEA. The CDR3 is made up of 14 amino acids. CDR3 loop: CSASAGQGINEQYF. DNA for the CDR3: TGCAGCGCTAGTGCGGGACAGGGAATCAACGAGCAGTACTTC.

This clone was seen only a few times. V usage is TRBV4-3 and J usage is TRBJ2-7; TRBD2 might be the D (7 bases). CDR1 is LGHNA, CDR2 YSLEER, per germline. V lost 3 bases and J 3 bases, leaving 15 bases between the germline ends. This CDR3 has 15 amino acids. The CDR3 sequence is CASSQQGRASYEQYF. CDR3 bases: TGCGCCAGCAGCCAGCAGGGGAGGGCGAGCTACGAGCAGTACTTC.

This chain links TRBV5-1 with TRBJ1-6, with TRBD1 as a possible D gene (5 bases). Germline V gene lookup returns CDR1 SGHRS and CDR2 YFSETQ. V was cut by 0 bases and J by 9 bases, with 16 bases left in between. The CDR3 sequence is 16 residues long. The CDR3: CASSLAEGLLGSPLHF. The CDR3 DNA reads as TGCGCCAGCAGCTTGGCCGAGGGGCTTTTGGGTTCACCCCTCCACTTT.

DNA of the CDR3: TGTGCCAGCAGGGCTTACGCTAATGAAAAACTGTTTTTT. It translates to CASRAYANEKLFF. The V gene is TRBV2, the J gene TRBJ1-4, with D uncertain. The CDR3 is made up of 13 amino acids. The V end lost 6 bases, the J end lost 3 bases, and 8 bases lay between the germline ends. Germline V gene lookup returns CDR1 SNHLY and CDR2 FYNNEI.

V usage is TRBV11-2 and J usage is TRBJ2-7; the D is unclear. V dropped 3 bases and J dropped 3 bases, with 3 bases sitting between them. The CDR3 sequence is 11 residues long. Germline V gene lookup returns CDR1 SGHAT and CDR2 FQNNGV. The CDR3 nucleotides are TGTGCCAGCAGCTTTCACTACGAGCAGTACTTC. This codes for CASSFHYEQYF.

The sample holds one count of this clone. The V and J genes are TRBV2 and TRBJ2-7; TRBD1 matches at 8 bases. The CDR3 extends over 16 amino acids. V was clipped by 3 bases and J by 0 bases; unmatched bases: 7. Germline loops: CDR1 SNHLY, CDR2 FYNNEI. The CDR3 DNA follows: TGTGCCAGCAGTGACCCGGGACAGGTCCACTCCTACGAGCAGTACTTC. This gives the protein CASSDPGQVHSYEQYF. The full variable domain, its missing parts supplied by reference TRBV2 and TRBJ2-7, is EPEVTQTPSHQVTQMGQEVILRCVPISNHLYFYWYRQILGQKVEFLVSFYNNEISEKSEIFDDQFSVERPDGSNFTLKIRSTKLEDSAMYFCASSDPGQVHSYEQYFGPGTRLTVT.

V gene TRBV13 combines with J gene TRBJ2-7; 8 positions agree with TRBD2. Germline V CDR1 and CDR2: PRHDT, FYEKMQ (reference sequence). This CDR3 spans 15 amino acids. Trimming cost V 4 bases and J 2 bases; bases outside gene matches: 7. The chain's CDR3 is CASSSKREPTYEQYF. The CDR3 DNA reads TGTGCCAGCAGCTCTAAGCGGGAGCCCACCTACGAGCAGTACTTC.